Listed below are T cell receptor beta chains from one sample, sequenced in a study of T cell responses to AZD1222 COVID-19 vaccine. Sequenced by immunoSEQ multiplex PCR; TCRdb stores in-frame clones only, minus some. The sample includes 140,000 to 150,000 clones, 80% to 90% of them seen just once. The sequenced sample was peripheral blood, obtained on day 0 of AZD1222 vaccination. The receptors shown here come from an adult in good health. Each CDR3 is given with its conserved first and last residue. The order of the fields is J gene, clone size, CDR3 length, D gene, V gene, CDR3 protein, CDR3 DNA. A D gene is named only where the DNA matches it firmly. Only some rows state a clone size, as once, few, many or a class for expanded clones.

TRBJ2-5	-	19	TRBD2	TRBV2	CASSDLLGLASGVQETQYF	TGTGCCAGCAGTGATCTTCTGGGGTTGGCTAGCGGGGTCCAAGAGACCCAGTACTTC
TRBJ1-1	-	13	-	TRBV7-8	CASSLGSDTEAFF	TGTGCCAGCAGCTTAGGGTCGGACACTGAAGCTTTCTTT
TRBJ1-1	-	11	-	TRBV3-1/TRBV3-2	CASFGGTEAFF	TGTGCCAGCTTCGGGGGGACTGAAGCTTTCTTT
TRBJ1-2	once	14	-	TRBV28	CASSLGYPNYGYTF	TGTGCCAGCAGTTTAGGGTACCCCAACTATGGCTACACCTTC
TRBJ1-6	-	14	-	TRBV7-8	CASSLQGPDSPLHF	TGTGCCAGCAGCCTACAGGGACCCGATTCACCCCTCCACTTT
TRBJ2-1	-	16	TRBD1	TRBV27	CASSSDRGQFYNEQFF	TGTGCCAGCAGCTCGGACAGGGGGCAATTCTACAATGAGCAGTTCTTC
TRBJ2-1	-	13	TRBD2	TRBV12-3/TRBV12-4	CASGGPLWNEQFF	TGTGCCTCGGGAGGGCCTCTTTGGAATGAGCAGTTCTTC
TRBJ2-2	-	14	-	TRBV5-1	CASAFGANTGELFF	TGCGCCAGCGCTTTCGGGGCGAACACCGGGGAGCTGTTTTTT
TRBJ2-1	-	19	TRBD2	TRBV7-9	CASSLDPVRGALNYNEQFF	TGTGCCAGCAGCTTAGACCCGGTGCGGGGGGCCCTTAACTACAATGAGCAGTTCTTC
TRBJ2-5	-	13	TRBD1	TRBV27	CASSPGLRGPQYF	TGTGCCAGCAGCCCCGGGTTGAGGGGGCCCCAGTACTTC
TRBJ2-3	-	16	TRBD2	TRBV4-2	CASSQSLAASTDTQYF	TGTGCCAGCAGCCAATCCCTAGCGGCAAGCACAGATACGCAGTATTTT
TRBJ2-6	-	16	-	TRBV28	CASSPPQSSGANVLTF	TGTGCCAGCAGTCCCCCCCAATCCTCTGGGGCCAACGTCCTGACTTTC
TRBJ2-1	-	15	TRBD2	TRBV6-5	CASRGSGTGYNEQFF	TGTGCCAGCAGGGGTAGCGGGACCGGCTACAATGAGCAGTTCTTC
TRBJ1-4	-	15	-	TRBV28	CAVLASRGTNEKLFF	TGTGCCGTCCTTGCCTCCCGGGGGACTAATGAAAAACTGTTTTTT
TRBJ2-1	-	12	-	TRBV12-3/TRBV12-4	CASSFLEGGQFF	TGTGCCAGCAGTTTTCTTGAAGGTGGGCAGTTCTTC
TRBJ2-1	-	16	TRBD2	TRBV19	CASSIFAGGPYNEQFF	TGTGCCAGTAGTATATTCGCGGGGGGGCCCTACAATGAGCAGTTCTTC
TRBJ2-5	few	15	-	TRBV7-9	CASSPLGDPEKTQYF	TGTGCCAGCAGCCCATTAGGGGACCCGGAGAAGACCCAGTACTTC
TRBJ2-2	few	16	-	TRBV27	CASKTGQVFNTGELFF	TGTGCCAGCAAAACGGGGCAGGTCTTTAACACCGGGGAGCTGTTTTTT
TRBJ1-2	-	13	-	TRBV7-6	CASSLVGLEGYTF	TGTGCCAGCAGCTTAGTAGGGTTGGAGGGCTACACCTTC
TRBJ1-5	-	13	-	TRBV5-1	CASSWDRDQPQHF	TGCGCCAGCAGTTGGGACCGGGATCAGCCCCAGCATTTT
TRBJ2-7	-	12	-	TRBV10-3	CAISTLIYEQYF	TGTGCCATCAGCACTCTCATCTACGAGCAGTACTTC
TRBJ1-4	-	13	TRBD1	TRBV11-2	CASSLGTGEKLFF	TGTGCCAGCAGCTTAGGGACAGGCGAAAAACTGTTTTTT
TRBJ2-1	-	17	TRBD2	TRBV7-9	CASSLGAHSGGANEQFF	TGTGCCAGCAGCTTAGGCGCCCACTCGGGGGGTGCCAATGAGCAGTTCTTC
TRBJ2-5	-	12	-	TRBV2	CASKDVGETQYF	TGTGCCAGCAAGGACGTCGGGGAGACCCAGTACTTC
TRBJ1-5	-	14	-	TRBV24-1	CATSDQGFNQPQHF	TGTGCCACCAGTGACCAGGGTTTCAATCAGCCCCAGCATTTT
TRBJ2-3	-	15	-	TRBV5-1	CASSLDNPSTDTQYF	TGCGCCAGCAGCCTTGACAATCCTAGCACAGATACGCAGTATTTT
TRBJ1-1	-	15	-	TRBV7-7	CASSSRGRGNTEAFF	TGTGCTAGCAGCTCGCGGGGCAGGGGAAACACTGAAGCTTTCTTT
TRBJ2-1	-	15	TRBD2	TRBV11-3	CASSRGLAQDGAQFF	TGTGCCAGCAGCCGAGGACTAGCGCAGGATGGGGCGCAGTTCTTC
TRBJ1-5	-	14	-	TRBV5-1	CASSLSGSDQPQHF	TGCGCCAGCAGCCTGTCTGGGAGCGATCAGCCCCAGCATTTT
TRBJ2-5	-	11	-	TRBV5-1	CASTPGETQYF	TGCGCCAGCACCCCCGGGGAGACCCAGTACTTC
TRBJ1-6	-	19	-	TRBV7-6	CASSLSRTVLDSYNSPLHF	TGTGCCAGCAGCTTATCAAGGACAGTCCTCGACTCCTATAATTCACCCCTCCACTTT
TRBJ2-7	-	11	-	TRBV30	CAWSVGNEQYF	TGTGCCTGGAGCGTCGGTAACGAGCAGTACTTC
TRBJ1-3	-	14	-	TRBV6-1	CASSEGLRGNTIYF	TGTGCCAGCAGTGAGGGTTTAAGAGGAAACACCATATATTTT
TRBJ1-2	-	16	-	TRBV7-8	CASSPGSLIEEYGYTF	TGTGCCAGCAGTCCCGGGAGCCTGATTGAGGAGTATGGCTACACCTTC
TRBJ1-4	-	14	TRBD1	TRBV7-9	CASSFTGTDEKLFF	TGTGCCAGCAGCTTCACTGGGACAGACGAAAAACTGTTTTTT
TRBJ1-5	-	13	-	TRBV10-3	CAISERGDQPQHF	TGTGCCATCAGTGAGAGAGGGGATCAGCCCCAGCATTTT
TRBJ2-7	-	16	TRBD2	TRBV3-1/TRBV3-2	CASSQGGGTPLGEQYF	TGTGCCAGCAGCCAAGGGGGGGGGACGCCCCTCGGCGAGCAGTACTTC
TRBJ1-2	-	15	-	TRBV11-2	CASSLRPVLDRGYTF	TGTGCCAGCAGCTTAAGGCCCGTCCTCGATCGTGGCTACACCTTC
TRBJ2-2	-	17	-	TRBV2	CASSETGVGPNTGELFF	TGTGCCAGCAGTGAAACCGGCGTCGGCCCGAACACCGGGGAGCTGTTTTTT
TRBJ2-5	-	16	-	TRBV4-1	CASSQEYRTIQETQYF	TGCGCCAGCAGCCAAGAGTACAGGACTATCCAAGAGACCCAGTACTTC
TRBJ2-1	-	16	-	TRBV19	CASSIIGGGGRDEQFF	TGTGCCAGTAGTATCATAGGAGGCGGGGGCCGCGATGAGCAGTTCTTC
TRBJ1-2	-	15	-	TRBV7-9	CASSLAKGTNYGYTF	TGTGCCAGCAGCTTGGCTAAGGGGACTAACTATGGCTACACCTTC
TRBJ1-2	-	14	TRBD1	TRBV5-4	CASSLDRGGYGYTF	TGTGCCAGCAGCTTGGACAGGGGAGGCTATGGCTACACCTTC
TRBJ2-5	-	16	-	TRBV3-1/TRBV3-2	CASSQEGQAPQETQYF	TGTGCCAGCAGCCAAGAAGGCCAAGCTCCCCAAGAGACCCAGTACTTC
TRBJ1-5	few	13	-	TRBV11-2	CASSLAVGQPQHF	TGTGCCAGCAGCTTAGCAGTGGGTCAGCCCCAGCATTTT
TRBJ2-2	-	18	-	TRBV10-3	CAISGLGLAGPNTGELFF	TGTGCCATCAGTGGCCTAGGGTTGGCGGGACCGAACACCGGGGAGCTGTTTTTT
TRBJ1-2	-	14	-	TRBV4-1	CASSQAANNYGYTF	TGCGCCAGCAGCCAAGCCGCGAATAACTATGGCTACACCTTC
TRBJ2-5	-	13	TRBD1	TRBV27	CASATGGSETQYF	TGTGCCAGCGCCACAGGGGGTTCAGAGACCCAGTACTTC
TRBJ2-5	-	14	-	TRBV11-1	CASSPGGLVETQYF	TGTGCCAGCAGTCCAGGAGGCTTAGTAGAGACCCAGTACTTC
TRBJ2-1	-	13	-	TRBV7-9	CALNSGSYNEQFF	TGTGCCCTGAACAGTGGTTCCTACAATGAGCAGTTCTTC
TRBJ1-4	-	15	-	TRBV2	CASSQSSPTNEKLFF	TGTGCCAGCAGCCAGAGCTCGCCAACTAATGAAAAACTGTTTTTT
TRBJ1-2	-	14	TRBD1	TRBV6-5	CASSYSGTAYGYTF	TGTGCCAGCAGTTACTCCGGGACAGCCTATGGCTACACCTTC
TRBJ1-1	-	13	TRBD1	TRBV20-1	CSASRTGYTEAFF	TGCAGTGCTAGTCGGACAGGGTATACTGAAGCTTTCTTT
TRBJ2-3	-	15	-	TRBV27	CASSLWSSSTDTQYF	TGTGCCAGCAGTTTATGGTCTAGCAGCACAGATACGCAGTATTTT
TRBJ2-3	-	16	TRBD1	TRBV5-4	CASSLAGTGGQDTQYF	TGTGCCAGCAGTTTAGCCGGGACAGGGGGCCAAGATACGCAGTATTTT
TRBJ1-6	-	14	-	TRBV14	CASSQPQPNSPLHF	TGTGCCAGCAGCCAACCTCAGCCGAATTCACCCCTCCACTTT
TRBJ2-5	-	14	TRBD1	TRBV28	CASSPGTAEETQYF	TGTGCCAGCAGTCCAGGGACAGCCGAAGAGACCCAGTACTTC
TRBJ1-1	-	15	-	TRBV10-2	CASSESTRRNTEAFF	TGCGCCAGCAGTGAGTCGACTCGCAGGAACACTGAAGCTTTCTTT
TRBJ1-5	-	15	-	TRBV19	CASTPWGDAGQPQHF	TGTGCCAGTACCCCTTGGGGGGACGCGGGACAGCCCCAGCATTTT